Each of the 22 T cell receptor beta chains below was sequenced from the same sample in a study of shared T cell receptors in the human thymus. TCRdb keeps only in-frame clones here, not all; method: immunoSEQ multiplex PCR. The sample lists 600,000 or so clones, roughly 86% occurring once. This sample also appeared in a second study, on human thymus T cells.

Source material: thymocytes. Receptors were obtained from a boy in the first two years of life with a congenital heart defect.

The chain carries TRBV10-3 and TRBJ1-1; D call uncertain. V shed 0 bases and J shed 10 bases, with 18 bases lying between them. The CDR3 extends over 15 amino acids. Looked up from germline, CDR1 is ENHRY and CDR2 is SYGVKD. CDR3 DNA: TGTGCCATCAGTGAGTCGATTGGCACCAGGATGGGAGCTTTCTTT. Translated: CAISESIGTRMGAFF.

The chain couples TRBV4-1 to TRBJ1-5; 9 bases map to TRBD1. This CDR3 comprises 15 residues. Unmatched junction bases numbered 11, after V lost 8 bases and J lost 6 bases. The germline V gene encodes CDR1 MGHRA and CDR2 YSYEKL. CDR3: CASPLRDRVCQPQHF. The DNA for the CDR3 is TGCGCCAGCCCGCTCCGGGACAGGGTATGTCAGCCCCAGCATTTT.

The chain carries TRBV9 and TRBJ2-1; 9 bases map to TRBD1. V lost 4 bases to trimming and J lost 9 bases; unmatched junction nucleotides: 14. The CDR3 totals 16 residues. The V gene's germline CDR1 is SGDLS and CDR2 YYNGEE. Here the CDR3 DNA reads TGTGCCAGCAGCCCATGGACAGGGGATGGGGTTTGTGAGCAGTTCTTC. It translates to CASSPWTGDGVCEQFF.

The chain couples TRBV29-1 to TRBJ2-2; 8 nucleotides line up with TRBD2. The CDR3 covers 14 residues. CDR1 SQVTM and CDR2 ANQGSEA come from the germline V gene. J gave up 6 bases and V 7 bases, and 10 bases lay outside the gene matches. Here the CDR3 reads CSALRGGRSGELFF. The CDR3 nucleotides read TGCAGCGCCTTGCGCGGGGGGCGATCCGGGGAGCTGTTTTTT.

This clone was detected only a few times. The chain is built from TRBV4-1 and TRBJ2-2, with 9 bases aligning to TRBD2. Germline V gene sequence: CDR1 MGHRA, CDR2 YSYEKL. The CDR3 has 18 residues. The ends lost 0 bases at V and 3 bases at J; junction bases unmatched: 8. The CDR3 here is CASSQDPGGGAHTGELFF. CDR3 in DNA: TGCGCCAGCAGCCAAGATCCGGGCGGGGGGGCCCACACCGGGGAGCTGTTTTTT.

The chain joins TRBV14 to TRBJ2-3; TRBD2 agrees at 8 bases. V was pared by 0 bases and J by 4 bases, with 12 bases of the junction left unmatched. CDR3 length equals 18 residues. Germline loops: CDR1 SGHDN, CDR2 FVKESK. DNA for the CDR3: TGTGCCAGCAGCCAAGATGACGGACTAGCTAGCCACCCAGATACGCAGTATTTT. Amino acid sequence: CASSQDDGLASHPDTQYF.

The table lists this clone with a few counts. CDR3 loop: CASSLAEAALYHEQYF. The CDR3 DNA reads TGCGCCAGCAGCTTGGCCGAGGCGGCCCTCTATCACGAGCAGTACTTC. This chain links TRBV5-1 with TRBJ2-7; D is unresolved. The CDR3 is made up of 16 amino acids. The germline V gene has CDR1 SGHRS and CDR2 YFSETQ. V was clipped by 0 bases and J by 5 bases, with 18 bases between them.

The chain joins TRBV5-1 to TRBJ2-3, with TRBD2 matching over 8 bases. J was trimmed by 2 bases and V by 3 bases; bases with no gene match: 8. Germline loops: CDR1 SGHRS, CDR2 YFSETQ. CDR3 length: 16 amino acids. The chain's CDR3 is CASSSDRTSLTDTQYF. The CDR3 region has the DNA TGCGCCAGCAGCTCAGATAGGACTAGCCTCACAGATACGCAGTATTTT.

The chain has TRBV5-6 and TRBJ2-7; possible D gene TRBD1, 5 bases. Per germline, CDR1 SGHDT and CDR2 YYEEEE. The CDR3 has 15 amino acids. Trimming took 3 bases from V and 0 from J, leaving 13 bases between them. The CDR3: CASSSDTSFSYEQYF. CDR3 in DNA: TGTGCCAGCAGCTCGGACACTTCTTTCTCCTACGAGCAGTACTTC. The full variable domain, in which reference TRBV5-6 and TRBJ2-7 provide the parts outside the CDR3, is DAGVTQSPTHLIKTRGQQVTLRCSPKSGHDTVSWYQQALGQGPQFIFQYYEEEERQRGNFPDRFSGHQFPNYSSELNVNALLLGDSALYLCASSSDTSFSYEQYFGPGTRLTVT.

The genes are TRBV4-3 and TRBJ2-1; 11 bases are a match to TRBD2. The J segment lost 4 bases and the V segment lost 0 bases, leaving 5 bases of the junction unmatched. The CDR3 totals 17 residues. The germline gives CDR1 LGHNA, CDR2 YSLEER. The CDR3 DNA sequence: TGCGCCAGCAGCCAAGATCCCTTAGCGGGAGGGTACAATGAGCAGTTCTTC. This translates into CASSQDPLAGGYNEQFF.

CDR3 sequence (DNA): TGTGCCAGCAGCGTAGCCGGTAGCCTACATACGCAGTATTTT. Encoded protein: CASSVAGSLHTQYF. The chain couples TRBV9 to TRBJ2-3; D unresolved. The CDR3 is made up of 14 amino acids. V was shortened by 0 bases and J by 7 bases, with 12 bases between the two germline ends. Germline values: CDR1 SGDLS, CDR2 YYNGEE.

The rearrangement uses TRBV9 and TRBJ1-6; 8 nucleotides agree with TRBD1. The germline gives CDR1 SGDLS, CDR2 YYNGEE. V lost 0 bases to trimming and J lost 14 bases; unmatched junction nucleotides: 16. This CDR3 is built from 17 residues. The CDR3 protein is CASSVGPPQGAVVTLHF. Here the CDR3 DNA reads TGTGCCAGCAGCGTAGGGCCCCCTCAGGGGGCGGTTGTCACCCTCCACTTT.

The chain links TRBV9 to TRBJ1-1; perhaps TRBD1 as D (5 bases). The CDR3 totals 15 residues. V shed 0 bases and J shed 5 bases, with 14 bases lying between them. The V gene's germline CDR1 is SGDLS and CDR2 YYNGEE. The CDR3 region is CASSVDLAGQTEAFF. The CDR3 bases are TGTGCCAGCAGCGTAGATTTGGCAGGGCAAACTGAAGCTTTCTTT. The entire variable domain, with the rest obtained from reference TRBV9 and TRBJ1-1, is as follows: DSGVTQTPKHLITATGQRVTLRCSPRSGDLSVYWYQQSLDQGLQFLIQYYNGEERAKGNILERFSAQQFPDLHSELNLSSLELGDSALYFCASSVDLAGQTEAFFGQGTRLTVV.

This clone has only one observation. The chain couples TRBV6-1 to TRBJ2-3; a possible D gene is TRBD2 (7 bases). V shed 2 bases and J shed 0 bases, with 21 bases lying between them. From germline, CDR1 is MNHNS and CDR2 SASEGT. The CDR3 contains 19 residues. The CDR3 nucleotides read TGTGCCAGCAGTGAAAAGGAGGGGGGGGTTCGGGTGAGCACAGATACGCAGTATTTT. Its translation is CASSEKEGGVRVSTDTQYF.

The V and J genes are TRBV4-2 and TRBJ1-2; 8 positions agree with TRBD1. CDR3 length equals 16 residues. Per the germline V gene, CDR1 is LGHNA and CDR2 is YNFKEQ. Trimming took 1 base from V and 8 from J; bases not matched to a gene: 12. DNA for the CDR3: TGTGCCAGCAGCCAAGTGAACAGGGGGTTTCCTTGGGGCTACACCTTC. Protein: CASSQVNRGFPWGYTF.

The chain uses TRBV5-1 and TRBJ2-1; 13 nucleotides align to TRBD2. This CDR3 has 21 amino acids. The germline CDR1 and CDR2 sequences are SGHRS and YFSETQ. V shed 6 bases, J shed 0 bases, and the junction held 18 bases outside the gene matches. The CDR3 DNA sequence: TGCGCCAGCACCGGACTAGCGGGAGAAAGGTTAGGCCCGAGCTCCTACAATGAGCAGTTCTTC. This sequence encodes CASTGLAGERLGPSSYNEQFF.

The rearrangement links TRBV7-8 to TRBJ2-7; 7 bases line up with TRBD2. V shed 2 bases, J shed 4 bases, and the junction held 11 bases outside the gene matches. CDR3 size: 16 residues. Per germline, CDR1 SGHVS and CDR2 FQNEAQ. The CDR3 spells CASSLLGGRARYEQYF. The DNA for the CDR3 is TGTGCCAGCAGCTTATTAGGTGGGAGGGCTAGGTACGAGCAGTACTTC.

The chain combines TRBV2 with TRBJ1-6; 11 bases align to TRBD1. Germline CDR1 and CDR2: SNHLY and FYNNEI. V shed 4 bases, J shed 7 bases, and the junction held 3 bases outside the gene matches. The CDR3 is 15 residues long. DNA for the CDR3: TGTGCCAGCAGTGCGGGACAGGGGGGAAATTCACCCCTCCACTTT. Amino acid sequence: CASSAGQGGNSPLHF.

The rearrangement joins TRBV15 to TRBJ1-1; D is unclear. The germline CDR1 and CDR2 sequences are LNHNV and YYDKDF (reference sequence). This CDR3 contains 13 residues. V was clipped by 3 bases and J by 7 bases, with 12 bases between them. The CDR3 protein is CATSRRRDGEAFF. Written as DNA, the CDR3 is TGTGCCACCAGCAGGCGTCGGGATGGTGAAGCTTTCTTT.

The CDR3, as DNA: TGCGCCAGCAGCCAAGAAGGGCTGGGGGGACTTAACTATGGCTACACCTTC. Translated, it gives CASSQEGLGGLNYGYTF. The chain combines TRBV4-3 with TRBJ1-2; D is perhaps TRBD1 (5 bases). CDR1 LGHNA and CDR2 YSLEER come from the germline V gene. The CDR3 spans 17 residues. Trimming removed 0 bases from V and 1 base from J, with 15 bases in between.

The chain carries TRBV9 and TRBJ2-3; a possible D gene is TRBD1 (5 bases). V gave up 3 bases and J gave up 3 bases, with 11 bases separating them. Per the germline V gene, CDR1 is SGDLS and CDR2 is YYNGEE. The CDR3 has 14 amino acids. The CDR3 sequence is CASSGQGVTDTQYF. The CDR3 DNA sequence: TGTGCCAGCAGCGGCCAGGGTGTTACAGATACGCAGTATTTT. The complete variable domain, with remaining parts taken from reference TRBV9 and TRBJ2-3, reads DSGVTQTPKHLITATGQRVTLRCSPRSGDLSVYWYQQSLDQGLQFLIQYYNGEERAKGNILERFSAQQFPDLHSELNLSSLELGDSALYFCASSGQGVTDTQYFGPGTRLTVL.

This rearrangement joins TRBV25-1 to TRBJ1-1, with a weak D call TRBD1 (6 bases). The CDR3 is made up of 15 amino acids. V was shortened by 6 bases and J by 0 bases, with 14 bases between the two germline ends. From germline, CDR1 is MGHDK and CDR2 SYGVNS. Here the CDR3 reads CASSRGGGMNTEAFF. The DNA of the CDR3 is TGTGCCAGCAGCCGAGGGGGGGGAATGAACACTGAAGCTTTCTTT.